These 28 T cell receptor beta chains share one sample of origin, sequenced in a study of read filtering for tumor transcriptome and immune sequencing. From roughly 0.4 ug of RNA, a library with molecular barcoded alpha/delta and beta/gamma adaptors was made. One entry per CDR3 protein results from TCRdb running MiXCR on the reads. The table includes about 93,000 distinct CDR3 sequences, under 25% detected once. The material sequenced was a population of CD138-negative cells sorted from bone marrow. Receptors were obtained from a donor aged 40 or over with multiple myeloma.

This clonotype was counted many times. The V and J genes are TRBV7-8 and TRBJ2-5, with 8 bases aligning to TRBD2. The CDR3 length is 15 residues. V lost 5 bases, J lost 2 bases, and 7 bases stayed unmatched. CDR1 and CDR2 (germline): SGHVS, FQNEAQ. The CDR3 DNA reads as TGTGCCAGCAGCGCCTGGACTAGCAGTCAAGAGACCCAGTACTTC. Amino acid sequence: CASSAWTSSQETQYF.

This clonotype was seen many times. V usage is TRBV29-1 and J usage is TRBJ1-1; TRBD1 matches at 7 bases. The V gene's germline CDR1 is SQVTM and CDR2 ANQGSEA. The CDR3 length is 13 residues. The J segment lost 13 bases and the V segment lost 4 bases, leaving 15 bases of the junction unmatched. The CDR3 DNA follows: TGCAGCGTTGGGGTTATCGGGACAGCCTCGATTTTCTTT. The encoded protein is CSVGVIGTASIFF.

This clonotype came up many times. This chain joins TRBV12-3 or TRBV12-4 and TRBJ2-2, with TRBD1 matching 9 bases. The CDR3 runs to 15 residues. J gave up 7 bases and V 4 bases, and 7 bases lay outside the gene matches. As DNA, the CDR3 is TGTGCCAGCAGTTCCGGGACAGGGAGAGGCGGGGAGCTGTTTTTT. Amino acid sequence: CASSSGTGRGGELFF.

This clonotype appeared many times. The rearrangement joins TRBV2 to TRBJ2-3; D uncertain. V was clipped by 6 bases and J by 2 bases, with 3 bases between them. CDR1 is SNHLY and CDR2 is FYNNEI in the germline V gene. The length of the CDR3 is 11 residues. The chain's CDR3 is CASSYTDTQYF. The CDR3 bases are TGTGCCAGCAGCTACACAGATACGCAGTATTTT.

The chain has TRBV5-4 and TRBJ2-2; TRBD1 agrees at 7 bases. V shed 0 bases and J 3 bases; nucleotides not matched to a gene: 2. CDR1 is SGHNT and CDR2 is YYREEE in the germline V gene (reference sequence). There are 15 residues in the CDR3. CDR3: CASSLEGAHTGELFF. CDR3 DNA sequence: TGTGCCAGCAGCTTGGAGGGGGCGCACACCGGGGAGCTGTTTTTT. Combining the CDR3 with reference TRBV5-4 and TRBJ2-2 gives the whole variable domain ETGVTQSPTHLIKTRGQQVTLRCSSQSGHNTVSWYQQALGQGPQFIFQYYREEENGRGNFPPRFSGLQFPNYSSELNVNALELDDSALYLCASSLEGAHTGELFFGEGSRLTVL.

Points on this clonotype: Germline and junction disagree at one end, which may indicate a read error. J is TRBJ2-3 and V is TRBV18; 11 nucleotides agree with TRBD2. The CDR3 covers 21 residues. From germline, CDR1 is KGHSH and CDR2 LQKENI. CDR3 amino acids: CASSLRGTSGVRGFGTDTQCF. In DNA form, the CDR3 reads TGTGCCAGCTCACTTCGGGGGACTAGCGGCGTAAGAGGGTTCGGGACAGATACGCAGTGTTTT.

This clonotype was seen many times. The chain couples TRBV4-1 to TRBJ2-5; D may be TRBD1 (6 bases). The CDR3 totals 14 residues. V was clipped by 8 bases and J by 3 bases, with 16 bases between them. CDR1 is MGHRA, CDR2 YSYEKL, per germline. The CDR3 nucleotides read TGCGCCAGCCGAAACCCTGGGACAAAAGAGACCCAGTACTTC. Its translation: CASRNPGTKETQYF.

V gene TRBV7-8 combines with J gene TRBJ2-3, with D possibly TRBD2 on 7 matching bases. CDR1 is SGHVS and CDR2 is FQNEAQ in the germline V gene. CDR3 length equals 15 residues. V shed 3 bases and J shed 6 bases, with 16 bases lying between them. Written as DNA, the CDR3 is TGTGCCAGCAGCTTCGGGGGGAGGGGGGTGGATACGCAGTATTTT. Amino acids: CASSFGGRGVDTQYF.

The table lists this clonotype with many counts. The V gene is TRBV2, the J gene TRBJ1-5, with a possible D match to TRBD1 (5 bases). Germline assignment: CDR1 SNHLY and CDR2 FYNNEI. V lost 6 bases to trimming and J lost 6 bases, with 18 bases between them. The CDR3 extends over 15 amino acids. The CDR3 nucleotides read TGTGCCAGCAGCCGGGACTCACCCGCGCGTCAGCCCCAGCATTTT. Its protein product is CASSRDSPARQPQHF.

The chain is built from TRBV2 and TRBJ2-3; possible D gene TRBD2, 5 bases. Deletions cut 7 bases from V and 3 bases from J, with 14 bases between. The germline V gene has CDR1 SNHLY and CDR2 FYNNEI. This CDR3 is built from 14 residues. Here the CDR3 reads CASTQRSRTDTQYF. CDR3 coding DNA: TGTGCCAGCACCCAGCGGAGCAGGACAGATACGCAGTATTTT.

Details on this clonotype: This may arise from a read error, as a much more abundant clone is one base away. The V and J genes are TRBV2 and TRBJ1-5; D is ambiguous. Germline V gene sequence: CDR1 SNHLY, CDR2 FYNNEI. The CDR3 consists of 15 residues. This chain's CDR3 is CAGSERGSTGQPQHF. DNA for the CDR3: TGTGCCGGCAGTGAAAGAGGATCAACGGGGCAGCCCCAGCATTTT.

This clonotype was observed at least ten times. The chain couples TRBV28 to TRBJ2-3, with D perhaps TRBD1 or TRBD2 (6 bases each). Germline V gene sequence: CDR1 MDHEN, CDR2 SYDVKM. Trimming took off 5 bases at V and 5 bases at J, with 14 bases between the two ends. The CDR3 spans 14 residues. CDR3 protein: CASSLGGSVDTQYF. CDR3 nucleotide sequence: TGTGCCAGCAGTCTAGGGGGGAGTGTAGATACGCAGTATTTT.

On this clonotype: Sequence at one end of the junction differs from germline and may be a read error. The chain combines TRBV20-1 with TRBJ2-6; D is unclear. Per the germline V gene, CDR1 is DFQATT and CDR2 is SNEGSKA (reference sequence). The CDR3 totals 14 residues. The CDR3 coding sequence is TGCGGTGCACGGGTCACCTCTGGGGCCAACGTCCTGACTTTC. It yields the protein CGARVTSGANVLTF.

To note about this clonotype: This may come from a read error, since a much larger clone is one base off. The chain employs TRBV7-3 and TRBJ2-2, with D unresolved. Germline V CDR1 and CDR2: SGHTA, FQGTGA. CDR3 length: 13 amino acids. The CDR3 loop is CASSLTVTEELFF. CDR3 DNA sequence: TGTGCCAGCAGCCTTACAGTCACCGAGGAGCTGTTTTTT.

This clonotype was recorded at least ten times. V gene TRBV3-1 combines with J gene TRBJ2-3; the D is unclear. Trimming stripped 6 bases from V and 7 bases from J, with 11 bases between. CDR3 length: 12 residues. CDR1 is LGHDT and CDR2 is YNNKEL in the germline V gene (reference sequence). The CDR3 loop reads CASSSGPHTQYF. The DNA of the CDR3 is TGTGCCAGCAGTTCCGGACCCCATACGCAGTATTTT.

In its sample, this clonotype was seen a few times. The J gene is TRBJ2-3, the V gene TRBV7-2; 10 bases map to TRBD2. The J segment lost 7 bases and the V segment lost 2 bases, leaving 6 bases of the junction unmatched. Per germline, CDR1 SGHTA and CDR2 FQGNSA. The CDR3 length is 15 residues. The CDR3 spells CASSLFLAGAHTQYF. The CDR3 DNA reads TGTGCCAGCAGCTTATTCCTAGCGGGGGCGCATACGCAGTATTTT. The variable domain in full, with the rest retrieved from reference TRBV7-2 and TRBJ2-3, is GAGVSQSPSNKVTEKGKDVELRCDPISGHTALYWYRQSLGQGLEFLIYFQGNSAPDKSGLPSDRFSAERTGGSVSTLTIQRTQQEDSAVYLCASSLFLAGAHTQYFGPGTRLTVL.

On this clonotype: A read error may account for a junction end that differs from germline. The CDR3 region is CASSRQGYEHFF. The CDR3, as DNA: TGTGCCAGCAGCCGCCAGGGGTATGAGCATTTCTTC. The V and J genes are TRBV14 and TRBJ2-1; tentative D call: TRBD1 (6 bases). The CDR3 is 12 residues long. CDR1 and CDR2 (germline): SGHDN, FVKESK.

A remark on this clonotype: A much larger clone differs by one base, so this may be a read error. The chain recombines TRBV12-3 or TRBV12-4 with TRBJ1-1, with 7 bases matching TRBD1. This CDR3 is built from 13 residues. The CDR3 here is CASGLDRDTEAFF. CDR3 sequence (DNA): TGTGCCAGCGGTTTAGACAGGGACACTGAAGCTTTCTTT.

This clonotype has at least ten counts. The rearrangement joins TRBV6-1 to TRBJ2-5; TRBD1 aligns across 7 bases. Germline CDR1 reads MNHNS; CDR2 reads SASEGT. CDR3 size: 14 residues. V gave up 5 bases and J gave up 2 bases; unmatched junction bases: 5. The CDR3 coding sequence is TGTGCCAGCAGTACTCCGGGACAGCAAGAGACCCAGTACTTC. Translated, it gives CASSTPGQQETQYF.

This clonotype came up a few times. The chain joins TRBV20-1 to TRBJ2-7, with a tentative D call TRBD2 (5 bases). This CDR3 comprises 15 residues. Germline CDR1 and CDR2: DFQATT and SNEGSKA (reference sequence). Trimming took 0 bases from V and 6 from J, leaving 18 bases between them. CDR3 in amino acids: CSARDLGLAAGEQYF. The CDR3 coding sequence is TGCAGTGCTAGAGACCTTGGGCTAGCAGCCGGCGAGCAGTACTTC.

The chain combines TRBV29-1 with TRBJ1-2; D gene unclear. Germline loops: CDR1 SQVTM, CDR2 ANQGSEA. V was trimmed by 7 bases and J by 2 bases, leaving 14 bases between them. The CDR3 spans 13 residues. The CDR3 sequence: CSADSPGNYGYTF. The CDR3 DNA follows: TGCAGCGCTGATTCGCCTGGCAACTATGGCTACACCTTC. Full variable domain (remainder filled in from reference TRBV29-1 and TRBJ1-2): SAVISQKPSRDICQRGTSLTIQCQVDSQVTMMFWYRQQPGQSLTLIATANQGSEATYESGFVIDKFPISRPNLTFSTLTVSNMSPEDSSIYLCSADSPGNYGYTFGSGTRLTVV.

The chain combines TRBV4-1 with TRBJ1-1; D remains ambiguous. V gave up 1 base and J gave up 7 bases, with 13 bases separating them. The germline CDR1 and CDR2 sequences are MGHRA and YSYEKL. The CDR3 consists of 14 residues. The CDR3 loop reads CASSQGQFELEAFF. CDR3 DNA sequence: TGCGCCAGCAGCCAAGGTCAGTTCGAACTTGAAGCTTTCTTT.

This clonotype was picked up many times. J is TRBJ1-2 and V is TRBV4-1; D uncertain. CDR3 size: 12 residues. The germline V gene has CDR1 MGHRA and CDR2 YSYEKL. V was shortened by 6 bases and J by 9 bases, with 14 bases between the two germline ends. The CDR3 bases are TGCGCCAGCAGGGGGTGGGAGAACAGCTACACCTTC. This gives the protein CASRGWENSYTF.

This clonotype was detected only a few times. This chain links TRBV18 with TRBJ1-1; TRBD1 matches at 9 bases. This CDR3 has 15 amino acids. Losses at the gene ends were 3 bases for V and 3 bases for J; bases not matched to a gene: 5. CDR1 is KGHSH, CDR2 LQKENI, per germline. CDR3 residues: CASSPDRGLYTEAFF. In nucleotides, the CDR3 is TGTGCCAGCTCACCGGACAGGGGACTGTACACTGAAGCTTTCTTT.

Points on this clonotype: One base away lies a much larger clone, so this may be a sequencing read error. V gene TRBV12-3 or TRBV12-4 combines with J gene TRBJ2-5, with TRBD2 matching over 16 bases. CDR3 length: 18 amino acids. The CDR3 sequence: CASCFSGLAGGRLETQYF. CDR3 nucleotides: TGTGCCAGCTGTTTCTCGGGACTAGCGGGGGGGCGGCTGGAGACCCAGTACTTC.

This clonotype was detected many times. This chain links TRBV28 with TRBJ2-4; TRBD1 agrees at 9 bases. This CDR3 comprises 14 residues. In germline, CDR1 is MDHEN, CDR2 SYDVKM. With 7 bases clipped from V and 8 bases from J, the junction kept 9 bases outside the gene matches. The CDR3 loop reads CASTKGDRAHIQYF. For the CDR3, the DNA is TGTGCCAGCACCAAAGGGGACAGGGCCCACATTCAGTACTTC.

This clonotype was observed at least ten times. CDR3 residues: CSVVSLGVSEQYF. DNA of the CDR3: TGCAGCGTTGTCAGCCTCGGGGTGAGCGAGCAGTACTTC. This sequence joins TRBV29-1 and TRBJ2-7, with D possibly matching TRBD2 (5 bases). CDR3 length: 13 amino acids. Germline CDR1 SQVTM, CDR2 ANQGSEA. V lost 4 bases and J 6 bases, leaving 16 bases between the germline ends.

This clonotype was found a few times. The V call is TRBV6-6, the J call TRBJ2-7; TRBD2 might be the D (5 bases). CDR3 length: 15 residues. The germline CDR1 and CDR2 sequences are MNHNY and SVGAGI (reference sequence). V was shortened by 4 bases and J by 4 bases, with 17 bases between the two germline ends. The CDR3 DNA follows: TGTGCCAGCAGTTTAAGGACCGGGGTACGGTACGAGCAGTACTTC. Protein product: CASSLRTGVRYEQYF.